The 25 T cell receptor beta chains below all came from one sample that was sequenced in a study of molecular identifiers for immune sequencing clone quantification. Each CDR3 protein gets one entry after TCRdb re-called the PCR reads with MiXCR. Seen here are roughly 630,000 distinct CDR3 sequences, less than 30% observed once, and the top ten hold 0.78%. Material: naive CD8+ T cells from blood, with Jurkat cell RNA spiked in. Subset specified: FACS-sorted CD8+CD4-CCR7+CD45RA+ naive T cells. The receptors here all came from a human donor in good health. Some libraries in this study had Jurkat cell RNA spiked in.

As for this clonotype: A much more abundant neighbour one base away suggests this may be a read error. CDR3 coding DNA: TGTGCCAGCAGCTTGGGCTTACGGGGCGGCGAGCAGTACTTC. It translates to CASSLGLRGGEQYF. The rearrangement uses TRBV7-2 and TRBJ2-7; D is possibly TRBD1 or TRBD2 (5 bases each). CDR3 size: 14 residues. V lost 3 bases to trimming and J lost 6 bases, with 15 bases between them. Germline values: CDR1 SGHTA, CDR2 FQGNSA.

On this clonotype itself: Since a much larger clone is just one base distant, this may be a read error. Here the CDR3 DNA reads TGCGCCAGCAGCCCCCCGGAAGACAGCTCCTACGAGCAGTACTTC. Protein sequence: CASSPPEDSSYEQYF. The chain recombines TRBV5-1 with TRBJ2-7; D is possibly TRBD1 (5 bases). In germline, CDR1 is SGHRS, CDR2 YFSETQ. Trimming took 4 bases from V and 0 from J, leaving 14 bases between them. This CDR3 has 15 residues.

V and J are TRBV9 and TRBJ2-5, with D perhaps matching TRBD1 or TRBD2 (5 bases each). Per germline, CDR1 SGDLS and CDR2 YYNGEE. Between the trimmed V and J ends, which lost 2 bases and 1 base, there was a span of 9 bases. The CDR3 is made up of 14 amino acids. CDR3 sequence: CASSVGVLQETQYF. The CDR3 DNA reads TGTGCCAGCAGCGTGGGGGTACTCCAAGAGACCCAGTACTTC.

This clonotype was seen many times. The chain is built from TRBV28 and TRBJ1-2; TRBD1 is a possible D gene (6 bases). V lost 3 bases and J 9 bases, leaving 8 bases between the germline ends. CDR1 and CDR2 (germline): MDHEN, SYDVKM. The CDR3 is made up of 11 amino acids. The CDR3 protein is CASSFRGSYTF. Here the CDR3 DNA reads TGTGCCAGCAGTTTCAGGGGTAGCTACACCTTC.

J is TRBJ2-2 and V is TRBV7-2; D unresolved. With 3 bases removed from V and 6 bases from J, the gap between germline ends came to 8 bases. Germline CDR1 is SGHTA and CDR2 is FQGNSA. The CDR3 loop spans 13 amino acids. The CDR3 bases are TGTGCCAGCAGCTTCCCCTCTGCCGGGGAGCTGTTTTTT. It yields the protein CASSFPSAGELFF.

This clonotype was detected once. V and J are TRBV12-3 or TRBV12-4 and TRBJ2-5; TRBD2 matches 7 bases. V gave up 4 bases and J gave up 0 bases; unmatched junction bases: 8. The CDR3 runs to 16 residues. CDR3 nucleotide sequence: TGTGCCAGCAGTTCCCGGGACTACCGGTACCAAGAGACCCAGTACTTC. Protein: CASSSRDYRYQETQYF.

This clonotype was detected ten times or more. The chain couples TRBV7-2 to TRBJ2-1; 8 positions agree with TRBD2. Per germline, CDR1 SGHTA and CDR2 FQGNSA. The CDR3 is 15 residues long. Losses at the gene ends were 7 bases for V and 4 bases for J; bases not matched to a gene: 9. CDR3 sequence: CASTPAGGGYNEQFF. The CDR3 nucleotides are TGTGCCAGCACCCCCGCGGGCGGGGGGTACAATGAGCAGTTCTTC.

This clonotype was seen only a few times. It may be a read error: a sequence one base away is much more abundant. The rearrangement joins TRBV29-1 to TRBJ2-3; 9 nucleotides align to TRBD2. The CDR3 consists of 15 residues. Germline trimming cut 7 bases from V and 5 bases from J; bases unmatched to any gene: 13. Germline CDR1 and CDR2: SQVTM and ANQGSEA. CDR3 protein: CSGGLARGAQDTQYF. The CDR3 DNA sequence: TGCAGCGGAGGACTAGCGCGAGGTGCGCAAGATACGCAGTATTTT.

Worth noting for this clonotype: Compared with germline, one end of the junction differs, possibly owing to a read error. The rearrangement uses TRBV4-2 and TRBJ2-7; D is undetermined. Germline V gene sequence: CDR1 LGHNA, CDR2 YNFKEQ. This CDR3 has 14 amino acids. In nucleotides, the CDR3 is TGTGTCAGCAGCCAAGATTTAGGTGGGTACGAGCAGTACTTC. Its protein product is CVSSQDLGGYEQYF.

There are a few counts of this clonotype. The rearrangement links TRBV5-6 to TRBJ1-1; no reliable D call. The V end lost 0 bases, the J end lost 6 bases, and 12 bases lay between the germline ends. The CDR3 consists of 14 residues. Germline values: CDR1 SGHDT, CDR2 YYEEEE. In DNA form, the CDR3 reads TGTGCCAGCAGCTTGGTACGAGGTACCCCTGAAGCTTTCTTT. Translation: CASSLVRGTPEAFF.

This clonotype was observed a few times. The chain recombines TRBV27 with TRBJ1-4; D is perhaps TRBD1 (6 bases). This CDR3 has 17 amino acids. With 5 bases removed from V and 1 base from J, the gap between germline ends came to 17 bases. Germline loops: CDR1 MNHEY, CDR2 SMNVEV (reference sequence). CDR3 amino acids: CASSPLTPQGTNEKLFF. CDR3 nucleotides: TGTGCCAGCAGTCCCCTCACCCCACAGGGAACTAATGAAAAACTGTTTTTT. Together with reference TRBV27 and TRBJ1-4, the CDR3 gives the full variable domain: EAQVTQNPRYLITVTGKKLTVTCSQNMNHEYMSWYRQDPGLGLRQIYYSMNVEVTDKGDVPEGYKVSRKEKRNFPLILESPSPNQTSLYFCASSPLTPQGTNEKLFFGSGTQLSVL.

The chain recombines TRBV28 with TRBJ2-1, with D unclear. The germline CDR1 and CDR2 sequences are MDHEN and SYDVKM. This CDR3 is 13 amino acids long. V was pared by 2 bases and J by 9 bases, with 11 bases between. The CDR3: CASSLAPLGEQFF. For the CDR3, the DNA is TGTGCCAGCAGTTTAGCGCCTTTGGGTGAGCAGTTCTTC. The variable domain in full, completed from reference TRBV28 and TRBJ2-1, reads DVKVTQSSRYLVKRTGEKVFLECVQDMDHENMFWYRQDPGLGLRLIYFSYDVKMKEKGDIPEGYSVSREKKERFSLILESASTNQTSMYLCASSLAPLGEQFFGPGTRLTVL.

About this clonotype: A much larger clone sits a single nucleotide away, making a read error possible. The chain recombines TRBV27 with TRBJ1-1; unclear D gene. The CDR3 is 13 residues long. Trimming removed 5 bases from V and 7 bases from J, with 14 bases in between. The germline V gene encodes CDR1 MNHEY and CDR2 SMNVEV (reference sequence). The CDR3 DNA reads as TGTGCCAGCAGTCTGCAGTCTAAAGGTGAAGCTTTCTTT. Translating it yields CASSLQSKGEAFF.

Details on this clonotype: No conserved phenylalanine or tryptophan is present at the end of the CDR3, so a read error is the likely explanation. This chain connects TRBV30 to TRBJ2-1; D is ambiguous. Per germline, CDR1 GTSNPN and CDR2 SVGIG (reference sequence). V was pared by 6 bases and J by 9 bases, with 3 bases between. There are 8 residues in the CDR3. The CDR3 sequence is CACCEQFL. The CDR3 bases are TGTGCCTGCTGTGAGCAGTTCCTC.

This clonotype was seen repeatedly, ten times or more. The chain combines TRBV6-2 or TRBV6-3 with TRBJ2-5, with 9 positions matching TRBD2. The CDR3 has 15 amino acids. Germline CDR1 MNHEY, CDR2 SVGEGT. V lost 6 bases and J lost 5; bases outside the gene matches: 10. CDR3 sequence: CASREPRGRVETQYF. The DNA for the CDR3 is TGTGCCAGCAGGGAGCCTCGCGGGAGGGTTGAGACCCAGTACTTC.

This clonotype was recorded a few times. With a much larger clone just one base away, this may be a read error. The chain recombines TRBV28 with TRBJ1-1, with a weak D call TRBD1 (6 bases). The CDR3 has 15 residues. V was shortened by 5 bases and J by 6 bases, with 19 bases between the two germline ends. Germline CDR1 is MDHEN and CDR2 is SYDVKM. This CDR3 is CASSTPTGPNPEAFF. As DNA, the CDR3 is TGTGCCAGCAGTACCCCGACAGGACCTAACCCTGAAGCTTTCTTT.

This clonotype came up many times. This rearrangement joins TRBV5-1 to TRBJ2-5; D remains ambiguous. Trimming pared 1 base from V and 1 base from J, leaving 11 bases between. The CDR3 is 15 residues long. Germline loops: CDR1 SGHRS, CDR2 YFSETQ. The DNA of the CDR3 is TGCGCCAGCAGCTTGTCACAGTGGGGCCAAGAGACCCAGTACTTC. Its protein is CASSLSQWGQETQYF. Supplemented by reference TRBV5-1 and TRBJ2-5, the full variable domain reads KAGVTQTPRYLIKTRGQQVTLSCSPISGHRSVSWYQQTPGQGLQFLFEYFSETQRNKGNFPGRFSGRQFSNSRSEMNVSTLELGDSALYLCASSLSQWGQETQYFGPGTRLLVL.

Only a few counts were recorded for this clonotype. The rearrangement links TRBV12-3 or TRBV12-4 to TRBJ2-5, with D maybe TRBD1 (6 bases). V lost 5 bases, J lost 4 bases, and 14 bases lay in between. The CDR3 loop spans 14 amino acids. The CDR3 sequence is CASSLPDSRETQYF. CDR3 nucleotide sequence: TGTGCCAGCAGTCTCCCGGACAGTCGAGAGACCCAGTACTTC.

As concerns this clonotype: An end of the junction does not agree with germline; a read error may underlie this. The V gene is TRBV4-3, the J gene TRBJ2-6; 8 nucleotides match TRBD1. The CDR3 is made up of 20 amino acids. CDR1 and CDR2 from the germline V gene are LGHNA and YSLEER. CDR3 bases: TGCGCCAGCAGCCAGACCACCGGGACAGGCGAATTCTCTGGGGCCAACGTCCTGGCTTTC. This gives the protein CASSQTTGTGEFSGANVLAF.

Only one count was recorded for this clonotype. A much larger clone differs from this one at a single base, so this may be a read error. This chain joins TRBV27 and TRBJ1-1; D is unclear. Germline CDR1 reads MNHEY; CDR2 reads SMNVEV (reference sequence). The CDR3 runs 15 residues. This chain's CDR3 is CASTPYGPGDNEVFF. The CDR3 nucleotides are TGTGCCAGCACCCCATACGGGCCGGGCGATAATGAAGTTTTCTTT.

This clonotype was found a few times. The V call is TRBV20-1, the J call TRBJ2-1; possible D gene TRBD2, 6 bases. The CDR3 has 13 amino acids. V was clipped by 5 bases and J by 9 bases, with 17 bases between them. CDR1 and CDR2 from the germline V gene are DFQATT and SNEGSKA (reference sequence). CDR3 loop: CSALGTPWGEQFF. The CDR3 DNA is TGCAGTGCTCTCGGGACTCCTTGGGGTGAGCAGTTCTTC.

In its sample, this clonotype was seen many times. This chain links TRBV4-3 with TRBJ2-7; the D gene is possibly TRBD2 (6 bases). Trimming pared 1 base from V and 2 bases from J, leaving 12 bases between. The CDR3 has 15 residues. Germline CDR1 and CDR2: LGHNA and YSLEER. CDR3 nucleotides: TGCGCCAGCAGCCAAGCCACGGGACTTCCCTACGAGCAGTACTTC. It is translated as CASSQATGLPYEQYF.

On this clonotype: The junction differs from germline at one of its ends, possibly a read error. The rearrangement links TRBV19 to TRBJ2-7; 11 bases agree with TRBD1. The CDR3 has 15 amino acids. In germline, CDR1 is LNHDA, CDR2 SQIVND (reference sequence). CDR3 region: CASGIGTGGTYEQYF. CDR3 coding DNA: TGTGCCAGTGGTATAGGGACAGGGGGTACGTACGAGCAGTACTTC.

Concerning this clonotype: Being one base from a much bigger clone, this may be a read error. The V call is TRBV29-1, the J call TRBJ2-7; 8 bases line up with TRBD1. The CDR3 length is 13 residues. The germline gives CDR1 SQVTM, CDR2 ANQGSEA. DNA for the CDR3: TGCAGCGTTGGGACAGGGAGGTCCTACGAGCAGCACTTC. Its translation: CSVGTGRSYEQHF.

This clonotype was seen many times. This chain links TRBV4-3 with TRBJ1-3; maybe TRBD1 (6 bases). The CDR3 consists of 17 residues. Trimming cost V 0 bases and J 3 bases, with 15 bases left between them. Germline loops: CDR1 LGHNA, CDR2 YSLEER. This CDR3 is CASSQDGPGAYGNTIYF. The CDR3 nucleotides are TGCGCCAGCAGCCAAGACGGCCCGGGGGCCTATGGAAACACCATATATTTT.